This is a list of T cell receptor beta chains from one sample in a study of blood T cell repertoires in COVID-19. TCRdb keeps only in-frame clones here, not all; method: immunoSEQ multiplex PCR. Of about 250,000 clones in the sample, 70% to 90% were seen once. Input material: peripheral blood. The receptors come from a woman in her 30s with COVID-19, enrolled during active disease. The CDR3 runs from the conserved cysteine through the conserved F or W. The D gene is left open where the match is weak. Not all rows give a size; the values are once, few, many and, for expanded clones, a class.

d_gene: TRBD1; v_gene: TRBV10-1; abundance: .; j_gene: TRBJ1-2; CDR3aa: CASSLTGGDGYTF; CDR3nt: TGCGCCAGCAGTTTGACAGGGGGCGACGGCTACACCTTC
d_gene: TRBD1; v_gene: TRBV6-2/TRBV6-3; abundance: .; j_gene: TRBJ2-2; CDR3aa: CASSLRQGSVTGELFF; CDR3nt: TGTGCCAGCAGTTTACGACAGGGAAGTGTCACCGGGGAGCTGTTTTTT
d_gene: .; v_gene: TRBV5-1; abundance: .; j_gene: TRBJ1-1; CDR3aa: CASSLDSEAFF; CDR3nt: TGCGCCAGCAGCTTGGACAGCGAAGCTTTCTTT
d_gene: .; v_gene: TRBV19; abundance: .; j_gene: TRBJ2-1; CDR3aa: CASSTGVNEQFF; CDR3nt: TGTGCCAGTAGTACAGGGGTCAATGAGCAGTTCTTC
d_gene: .; v_gene: TRBV21-1; abundance: .; j_gene: TRBJ1-2; CDR3aa: CASWDRGPSGYGYTF; CDR3nt: TGTGCCAGCTGGGACAGGGGGCCGAGCGGCTATGGCTACACCTTC
d_gene: .; v_gene: TRBV7-8; abundance: .; j_gene: TRBJ2-3; CDR3aa: CASSYRDSRRTDTQYF; CDR3nt: TGTGCCAGCAGCTATCGGGACTCGAGACGCACAGATACGCAGTATTTT
d_gene: .; v_gene: TRBV9; abundance: .; j_gene: TRBJ1-1; CDR3aa: CASSVGSGPMNTEAFF; CDR3nt: TGTGCCAGCAGCGTAGGATCCGGTCCCATGAACACTGAAGCTTTCTTT
d_gene: TRBD1; v_gene: TRBV7-2; abundance: .; j_gene: TRBJ1-2; CDR3aa: CASSVQGWGYTF; CDR3nt: TGTGCCAGCAGCGTACAGGGGTGGGGCTACACCTTC
d_gene: TRBD2; v_gene: TRBV3-1/TRBV3-2; abundance: .; j_gene: TRBJ2-4; CDR3aa: CASSSGGVRAQYF; CDR3nt: TGTGCCAGCAGCTCCGGGGGGGTTAGGGCTCAGTACTTC
d_gene: .; v_gene: TRBV21-1; abundance: .; j_gene: TRBJ1-2; CDR3aa: CASSKSPEDYGYTF; CDR3nt: TGTGCCAGCAGCAAATCGCCAGAAGACTATGGCTACACCTTC
d_gene: .; v_gene: TRBV29-1; abundance: .; j_gene: TRBJ2-1; CDR3aa: CSVTTGGNVGEQFF; CDR3nt: TGCAGCGTGACGACTGGCGGGAATGTGGGTGAGCAGTTCTTC
d_gene: .; v_gene: TRBV27; abundance: .; j_gene: TRBJ2-5; CDR3aa: CASSLSGGAQETQYF; CDR3nt: TGTGCCAGCAGTTTATCAGGCGGGGCCCAAGAGACCCAGTACTTC
d_gene: .; v_gene: TRBV27; abundance: .; j_gene: TRBJ1-5; CDR3aa: CASSPLTGGVGVRPQHF; CDR3nt: TGTGCCAGCAGTCCTTTGACAGGAGGAGTTGGAGTAAGGCCCCAGCATTTT
d_gene: TRBD2; v_gene: TRBV5-4; abundance: .; j_gene: TRBJ2-5; CDR3aa: CASSMGLAKETQYF; CDR3nt: TGTGCCAGCAGCATGGGACTAGCGAAAGAGACCCAGTACTTC
d_gene: .; v_gene: TRBV4-1; abundance: .; j_gene: TRBJ1-2; CDR3aa: CASSQGRAQGRAGGYTF; CDR3nt: TGCGCCAGCAGCCAAGGTAGGGCTCAGGGCAGGGCAGGTGGCTACACCTTC
d_gene: .; v_gene: TRBV11-2; abundance: .; j_gene: TRBJ1-2; CDR3aa: CASLRGDYGYTF; CDR3nt: TGTGCCAGCCTTCGGGGGGACTATGGCTACACCTTC
d_gene: .; v_gene: TRBV14; abundance: .; j_gene: TRBJ2-5; CDR3aa: CASSPGQGLKTQYF; CDR3nt: TGTGCCAGCAGCCCTGGGCAGGGGCTGAAGACCCAGTACTTC
d_gene: TRBD2; v_gene: TRBV7-6; abundance: .; j_gene: TRBJ2-1; CDR3aa: CASSPRLAGELLSNEQFF; CDR3nt: TGTGCCAGCAGCCCCCGACTAGCGGGAGAGTTATTATCCAATGAGCAGTTCTTC
d_gene: TRBD1; v_gene: TRBV11-2; abundance: .; j_gene: TRBJ2-7; CDR3aa: CASSLVSGGYTNYEQYF; CDR3nt: TGTGCCAGCAGCTTAGTTTCAGGGGGCTATACTAACTACGAGCAGTACTTC
d_gene: TRBD2; v_gene: TRBV7-8; abundance: once; j_gene: TRBJ2-4; CDR3aa: CASSPLAGGYVKNIQYF; CDR3nt: TGTGCCAGCAGCCCACTAGCGGGAGGATATGTCAAAAACATTCAGTACTTC
d_gene: .; v_gene: TRBV5-6; abundance: .; j_gene: TRBJ2-3; CDR3aa: CASSSGRGQPPNTQYF; CDR3nt: TGTGCCAGCAGCTCCGGGAGGGGACAGCCGCCGAATACGCAGTATTTT
d_gene: .; v_gene: TRBV28; abundance: .; j_gene: TRBJ2-7; CDR3aa: CASSLTSREQYF; CDR3nt: TGTGCCAGCAGTTTAACCTCCCGGGAGCAGTACTTC
d_gene: .; v_gene: TRBV5-8; abundance: .; j_gene: TRBJ1-3; CDR3aa: CASSLARGINRIGNTIYF; CDR3nt: TGTGCCAGCAGCTTGGCGCGAGGGATAAATCGTATCGGAAACACCATATATTTT
d_gene: .; v_gene: TRBV4-2; abundance: .; j_gene: TRBJ1-1; CDR3aa: CASSQGDVWNTEAFF; CDR3nt: TGTGCCAGCAGCCAAGGAGATGTCTGGAACACTGAAGCTTTCTTT
d_gene: .; v_gene: TRBV11-2; abundance: .; j_gene: TRBJ1-1; CDR3aa: CASSSHRLSGTEAFF; CDR3nt: TGTGCCAGCAGCAGTCACAGATTATCGGGGACTGAAGCTTTCTTT
d_gene: TRBD2; v_gene: TRBV7-6; abundance: once; j_gene: TRBJ2-1; CDR3aa: CASSLPADLLAGGMSNEQFF; CDR3nt: TGTGCCAGCAGCTTACCCGCTGATCTTCTAGCGGGAGGTATGAGCAATGAGCAGTTCTTC